The source of this T cell receptor (beta chain) is a study of shared clonotypes between healthy human individuals. Looking at the study overall: The cohort comprised a couple of women and a few men. Their ages spanned 18 to 49 years. Per donor, three plates held CD4 naive cells, three held CD4 memory, two held CD8 naive and one held CD8 memory. Study-wide points: The donor pool, a small one, limited the genetic and exposure-history diversity represented. Blood alone was sampled, and tissue repertoires likely differ.

For this clone: Its antigen is currently unknown.

CD8 cells classed as naive were CD45RO-negative and positively selected for CCR7, excluding terminally differentiated effector memory CD45RA+ cells. Repertoires were generated with immunoSEQ multiplex PCR, while TCRdb's copy carries only in-frame clones and drops some. The table records roughly 2,000,000 clones, roughly 94% of them present only once. This CDR3 is built from 15 residues. Germline assignment: CDR1 SGHTA and CDR2 FQGTGA. Trimming at V came to 5 bases and at J to 3 bases, leaving 6 bases not matched to a gene. Sequenced sample: naive CD8+ T cells sorted from blood. The genes are TRBV7-3 and TRBJ2-1; 8 bases line up with TRBD1. This clonotype was obtained from a man aged 18 to 30 in good health. The CDR3 bases are TGTGCCAGCAGCCCACAGGGGGGAAACTACAATGAGCAGTTCTTC. It is translated as CASSPQGGNYNEQFF. Full variable domain (rest looked up from reference TRBV7-3 and TRBJ2-1): GAGVSQTPSNKVTEKGKYVELRCDPISGHTALYWYRQSLGQGPEFLIYFQGTGAADDSGLPNDRFFAVRPEGSVSTLKIQRTERGDSAVYLCASSPQGGNYNEQFFGPGTRLTVL.